This T cell receptor beta chain was identified during a study of T cell repertoires in cytomegalovirus infection. Study overall: As its CMV epitopes, the study selected recently identified HLA-C-restricted and well-studied HLA-B-restricted targets. An indication of both CMV infection and matching HLA type came from public TCR beta signatures. Study results and caveats: HLA-C-restricted CMV clonotypes gave the most frequent clonotype in two of eight donors. Identification of carriers of CMV plus the relevant HLA was achieved through cumulative public TCR beta family frequency.

Via MiXCR, TCRdb re-called the reads, giving one row per CDR3 protein. Among about 400,000 distinct CDR3 sequences listed, approximately 30% were seen once. The CDR3 has 14 residues. The V gene's germline CDR1 is SEHNR and CDR2 FQNEAQ (reference sequence). The V end was cut by 5 bases, the J end by 1 base, with 11 bases between. This clonotype appeared a few times. Its target is unknown. Sequencing was performed on cultured PBMCs, taken from culture after CMV antigen stimulation. The chain recombines TRBV7-9 with TRBJ1-1; a weak D match, TRBD1 (6 bases). This sequence was found in a human donor in good health (CMV status not recorded). Some clones in this sample may be carry-over from other donors' samples. The CDR3 protein is CASSPGQWNTEAFF. As DNA, the CDR3 is TGTGCCAGCAGCCCAGGACAGTGGAACACTGAAGCTTTCTTT.